These T cell receptor beta chains were read from a single sample in a study of blood T cells in healthy people across ages. TCRdb re-called the 5' RACE reads through MiXCR, storing one row per CDR3 protein. The table lists 600,000 to 850,000 distinct CDR3 sequences, roughly 25% of them singletons, with roughly a tenth in the top ten. The sample was also linked to a second study, of T cells of mothers and their children.

Sequenced material: blood. These receptors were collected from a boy aged 5-17 years in good health. Each CDR3 is given with its conserved first and last residue. Each record gives: V gene, D gene, clone size, J gene, CDR3 DNA, CDR3 protein. D genes are given only for firm matches. Clone size appears in some rows only: once, few, many, or a class for an expanded clone.

TRBV5-1	-	few	TRBJ2-7	TGCGCCAGCAGCTTGGAAGGGGTAGGCGGAACCTACGAGCAGTACTTC	CASSLEGVGGTYEQYF
TRBV10-3	TRBD2	few	TRBJ2-3	TGTGCCATCAGCTCGCTTCCGGATAGCGGGAGCACAGATACGCAGTATTTT	CAISSLPDSGSTDTQYF
TRBV2	-	many	TRBJ2-5	TGTGCCAGCAGTGCAGGGGTGGAAGAGACCCAGTACTTC	CASSAGVEETQYF
TRBV5-1	-	-	TRBJ1-6	TGCGCCAGCAGCCCCGGGACCTGGAATTCACCCCTCCACTTT	CASSPGTWNSPLHF
TRBV10-3	-	-	TRBJ2-5	TGTGCCATCACGGGGGACCGAGGACCGAAGACCCAGTACTTC	CAITGDRGPKTQYF
TRBV29-1	-	-	TRBJ1-1	TGCAGCGTTACCGGAGCAGGAGAAGGGGGCACTGAAGCTTTCTTT	CSVTGAGEGGTEAFF
TRBV5-1	TRBD2	-	TRBJ2-3	TGCGCCAGCAGCCGGAGAATAAGCGGGGGGGTGCCAGATACGCAGTATTTT	CASSRRISGGVPDTQYF
TRBV20-1	-	-	TRBJ2-1	TGCAGTGCTAGTAAGGTGGGTGAGCAGTTCTTC	CSASKVGEQFF
TRBV13	-	-	TRBJ2-7	TGTGCCAGCAGCCCCGTTTTCGAGCAGTACTTC	CASSPVFEQYF
TRBV5-5	-	-	TRBJ1-4	TGTGCCAGCGTTGGCGGAGACGAAAAACTGTTTTTT	CASVGGDEKLFF
TRBV7-9	-	few	TRBJ2-7	TGTGCCAGCAGCCCCTACAGGGATTCCTACGAGCAGTACTTC	CASSPYRDSYEQYF
TRBV7-9	TRBD2	few	TRBJ2-2	TGTGCCATAGACTCCCTCTCGGGGGGGCTCGGCGGGGAGCTGTTTTTT	CAIDSLSGGLGGELFF
TRBV6-2/TRBV6-3	-	-	TRBJ2-1	TGTGCCTGCACGGGGGTCTACAATGAGCAGTTCTTC	CACTGVYNEQFF
TRBV28	TRBD1	-	TRBJ1-1	TGTGCCAGCAGAGACAGGGACTACACTGAAGCTTTCTTT	CASRDRDYTEAFF
TRBV3-1	-	few	TRBJ2-1	TGTGCCAGCAGCCAAGTGGCTTCCGCGGATTGGACCAATGAGCAGTTCTTC	CASSQVASADWTNEQFF
TRBV7-8	TRBD2	few	TRBJ2-1	TGTGCCAGCAGCCCTCCATACTTAGCGGGAGGGGACAATGAGCAGTTCTTC	CASSPPYLAGGDNEQFF
TRBV6-2/TRBV6-3	TRBD2	-	TRBJ2-2	TGTGCCAGCAGAACTAGCGGGGGCGTCACCGGGGAGCTGTTTTTT	CASRTSGGVTGELFF
TRBV25-1	TRBD2	few	TRBJ2-2	TGTGCCAGCAGTTGGCGGGGGGCGAACACCGGGGAGCTGTTTTTT	CASSWRGANTGELFF
TRBV7-2	TRBD1	-	TRBJ1-2	TGTGCCAGCAGCTTTCAGGGGGGGGGCTATGGCTACACCTTC	CASSFQGGGYGYTF
TRBV7-9	-	-	TRBJ2-5	TGTGCCAGCAGCTTAATCCCAGACCAAGAGACCCAGTACTTC	CASSLIPDQETQYF
TRBV10-3	-	-	TRBJ2-5	TGTGCCATCAGTGACGCCGGGGAGACCCAGTACTTC	CAISDAGETQYF
TRBV6-2/TRBV6-3	-	few	TRBJ2-3	TGTGCCAGCAGTTACTCGAGTACCATGGATTTGACAGATACGCAGTATTTT	CASSYSSTMDLTDTQYF